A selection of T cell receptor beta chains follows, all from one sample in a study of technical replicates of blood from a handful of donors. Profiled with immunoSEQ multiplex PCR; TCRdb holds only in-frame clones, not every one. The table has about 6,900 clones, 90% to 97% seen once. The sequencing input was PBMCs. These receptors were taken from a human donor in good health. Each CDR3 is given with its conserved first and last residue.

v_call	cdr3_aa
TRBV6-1	CASKATSGSNEQFF
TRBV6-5	CASSYDSVYGYTF
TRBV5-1	CASSSGLSSSGNTIYF
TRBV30	CAWKRGSTEAFF
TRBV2	CASSGQGTTNEKLFF
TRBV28	CASRRTGGVVGELFF
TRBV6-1	CASKMDSSYEQYF
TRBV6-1	CASTKDRSGSEKLFF
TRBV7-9	CASSPSGASYEQYF
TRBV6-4	CASSSRGQGTTDTQYF
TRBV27	CASSLMAGWNTGELFF
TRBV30	CAWGQGAGEQYF
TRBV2	CASSPRQGLPGANVLTF
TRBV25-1	CASSGTGGNTQYF
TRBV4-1	CASSQDPGADNQPQHF
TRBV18	CAGKPSGGSGTEAFF
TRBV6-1	CASSVGTGSADTQYF
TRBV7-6	CASSPGDNQPQHF
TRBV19	CASSIGALDRLYF
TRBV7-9	CASSPAPGTRHNEQFF
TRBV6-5	CASSYDQVYGYTF
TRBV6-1	CASGTGAGGQETQYF
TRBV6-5	CASSYSGQAQETQYF
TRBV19	CASSIRGSGSTSYEQYF
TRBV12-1	CASSLTGSGNTIYF
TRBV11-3	CASSLDSVNTEAFF
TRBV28	CASSQAEARSLRGYEQYF
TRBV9	CASSVQGLAGGEQYF
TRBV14	CASSQAGAGAYGYTF
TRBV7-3	CASSLSGSDTQYF
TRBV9	CASSVGYFNNEQFF